The subject of this entry is one TCR beta chain. The junction had 15 bases not matched to a gene; V was cut back by 6 bases and J by 5 bases. This CDR3 region has 16 residues. The germline V gene has CDR1 MDHEN and CDR2 SYDVKM. The sample comes from a study of cytomegalovirus exposure and HLA in healthy donors. With 60 Vbeta and 13 Jbeta primers, the PCR was carried out. The repertoire was sequenced with immunoSEQ multiplex PCR; TCRdb's copy has only in-frame clones and lacks some. The repertoire holds about 140,000 clones, with roughly 80% as singletons. The V call is TRBV28, the J call TRBJ2-7, with 8 bases lining up with TRBD1. Sequenced sample: PBMCs. The TCR comes from a female donor in good health and CMV-seronegative. The CDR3 here is CASRDPDRVIFHEQYF. For the CDR3, the DNA is TGTGCCAGCAGAGACCCGGACAGGGTAATCTTCCACGAGCAGTACTTC.